Below, 10 T cell receptor beta chains from the same sample are listed, as sequenced in a study of OX40 agonist ivuxolimab in advanced cancers. Profiling relied on immunoSEQ multiplex PCR, and the TCRdb table lists in-frame clones only, not all of them. The data contain tens of thousands of clones, 75% to 90% of them singletons. The starting material was CD4+ or CD8+ T cells sorted from blood, obtained in a trial of the OX40 agonist ivuxolimab. All receptors come from an adult with an advanced solid tumor such as melanoma, head and neck, liver or kidney cancer.

This clone was counted once. The gene calls are TRBV19 and TRBJ2-2; perhaps D is TRBD1 or TRBD2 (5 bases each). This CDR3 spans 17 amino acids. Germline V gene sequence: CDR1 LNHDA, CDR2 SQIVND (reference sequence). Trimming pared 5 bases from V and 1 base from J, leaving 17 bases between. CDR3 region: CASSSPPGTGNTGELFF. The CDR3 DNA reads as TGTGCCAGTAGTTCTCCCCCCGGGACGGGGAACACCGGGGAGCTGTTTTTT.

The chain uses TRBV4-1 and TRBJ2-1, with 11 bases lining up with TRBD2. The J segment lost 3 bases and the V segment lost 3 bases, leaving 13 bases of the junction unmatched. The germline V gene encodes CDR1 MGHRA and CDR2 YSYEKL. The CDR3 extends over 19 amino acids. CDR3 nucleotides: TGCGCCAGCAGCCAGCTGCGAACTAGCGGGAGAACGGTCTACAATGAGCAGTTCTTC. Amino acids: CASSQLRTSGRTVYNEQFF.

The CDR3 here is CASSQVQGSGNTIYF. DNA for the CDR3: TGCGCCAGCAGCCAAGTCCAGGGATCTGGAAACACCATATATTTT. This chain links TRBV4-1 with TRBJ1-3; D perhaps matches TRBD1 (5 bases). The V gene's germline CDR1 is MGHRA and CDR2 YSYEKL. The V and J ends lost 1 base and 1 base respectively, with 8 bases between them. CDR3 length: 15 amino acids.

The chain links TRBV5-1 to TRBJ1-4; TRBD1 agrees at 7 bases. This CDR3 is built from 14 residues. With V trimmed by 4 bases and J by 8 bases, 8 bases remained unmatched. Looked up from germline, CDR1 is SGHRS and CDR2 is YFSETQ. DNA of the CDR3: TGCGCCAGCAGCAAAGGGACAGTTGGGGAAAAACTGTTTTTT. This translates into CASSKGTVGEKLFF. The full variable domain, completed using reference TRBV5-1 and TRBJ1-4, is KAGVTQTPRYLIKTRGQQVTLSCSPISGHRSVSWYQQTPGQGLQFLFEYFSETQRNKGNFPGRFSGRQFSNSRSEMNVSTLELGDSALYLCASSKGTVGEKLFFGSGTQLSVL.

This clone has only a few counts. The chain employs TRBV9 and TRBJ1-1, with 7 bases that match TRBD1. The V and J ends lost 0 bases and 2 bases, in that order; junction bases with no gene match: 1. Germline CDR1 is SGDLS and CDR2 is YYNGEE. The CDR3 length is 14 residues. CDR3 loop: CASSVAGGNTEAFF. The CDR3, as DNA: TGTGCCAGCAGCGTAGCAGGGGGAAACACTGAAGCTTTCTTT.

The rearrangement uses TRBV6-4 and TRBJ1-5, with D possibly TRBD1 on 5 matching bases. Germline V gives CDR1 MRHNA, CDR2 SNTAGT. V dropped 5 bases and J dropped 6 bases, with 11 bases sitting between them. This CDR3 has 13 residues. The CDR3 DNA reads as TGTGCCAGCAGTTTGTTGGGGGTTCAGCCCCAGCATTTT. Translation gives CASSLLGVQPQHF.

This clone appeared a single time. The rearrangement uses TRBV10-3 and TRBJ2-7; D gene unclear. V shed 0 bases and J shed 2 bases, with 17 bases lying between them. The germline V gene has CDR1 ENHRY and CDR2 SYGVKD. The CDR3 length is 17 residues. The CDR3 nucleotides are TGTGCCATCAGTGAGTCGACGAAGGGCGTGAACCCCTACGAGCAGTACTTC. Encoded protein: CAISESTKGVNPYEQYF.

The chain recombines TRBV5-6 with TRBJ2-7; TRBD2 matches 16 bases. Germline CDR1 and CDR2: SGHDT and YYEEEE. The CDR3 has 15 residues. Trimming took 5 bases from V and 7 from J; bases not matched to a gene: 6. This CDR3 reads CASRGLAGGPGEQYF. The CDR3 DNA reads as TGTGCCAGCAGGGGACTAGCGGGAGGGCCTGGAGAGCAGTACTTC. Drawing the rest from reference TRBV5-6 and TRBJ2-7, the complete variable domain is DAGVTQSPTHLIKTRGQQVTLRCSPKSGHDTVSWYQQALGQGPQFIFQYYEEEERQRGNFPDRFSGHQFPNYSSELNVNALLLGDSALYLCASRGLAGGPGEQYFGPGTRLTVT.

The chain combines TRBV9 with TRBJ2-1; D may correspond to TRBD1 or TRBD2 (5 bases each). The V gene lost 3 bases and the J gene lost 5 bases, with 15 bases spanning the gap. The germline CDR1 and CDR2 sequences are SGDLS and YYNGEE. There are 15 residues in the CDR3. CDR3 DNA sequence: TGTGCCAGCAGCGCTACCGGGACGGTCGACAATGAGCAGTTCTTC. Amino acids: CASSATGTVDNEQFF.

The rearrangement joins TRBV28 to TRBJ1-5; 9 bases are a match to TRBD1. CDR1 and CDR2 (germline): MDHEN, SYDVKM. The CDR3 covers 15 residues. V shed 6 bases, J shed 1 base, and the junction held 4 bases outside the gene matches. The CDR3: CASRRQGGSNQPQHF. The CDR3 bases are TGTGCCAGCAGGAGACAGGGGGGGAGCAATCAGCCCCAGCATTTT.